This T cell receptor beta chain was identified during a study of blood T cells in healthy people across ages. This clonotype has more than one count but fewer than ten. Its antigen is as yet unknown. The study's findings and limits: Fewer expanded clones and more diversity marked long-lived versus aged donors.

Germline V CDR1 and CDR2: DFQATT, SNEGSKA (reference sequence). This CDR3 comprises 14 residues. V lost 6 bases and J lost 2, with 14 bases in between. The use of a sample-barcoded 5' primer and a J-beta primer mix characterized a second PCR of 7 to 11 cycles. Each sample provided no less than 2.5 million CDR3-containing paired-end reads. Each CDR3 protein gets one entry after TCRdb re-called the 5' RACE reads with MiXCR. Here the sample spans fewer than 2,000,000 distinct CDR3 sequences, more than 35% being singletons. Input material: blood. This chain uses TRBV20-1 with TRBJ2-1; D may be TRBD2 (6 bases). The sequence derives from a human donor in good health. The CDR3 loop reads CSAPTSWAYNEQFF. The DNA for the CDR3 is TGCAGTGCACCTACTAGCTGGGCCTACAATGAGCAGTTCTTC.